The next 8 T cell receptor beta chains were all read from a single sample in a study of response to subunit inactivated influenza vaccine. One entry per CDR3 protein results from TCRdb running MiXCR on the RT-PCR reads. Seen here are about 780,000 distinct CDR3 sequences, about 18% observed once, and the top ten hold about 11%. The material was PBMCs from blood, obtained more than 4 days after vaccination. The receptors were gathered from a man aged 50-60 years who received an inactivated influenza vaccine.

The table lists this clonotype with many counts. V usage is TRBV15 and J usage is TRBJ2-7, with TRBD2 as a possible D gene (6 bases). There are 16 residues in the CDR3. CDR1 and CDR2 from the germline V gene are LNHNV and YYDKDF (reference sequence). Deletions cut 4 bases from V and 6 bases from J, with 22 bases between. The CDR3 DNA sequence: TGTGCCACCAGCACCGGGGTGGGACTCCTTGTCCTCGAGCAGTACTTC. Protein: CATSTGVGLLVLEQYF. The full variable domain, its missing parts supplied by reference TRBV15 and TRBJ2-7, is DAMVIQNPRYQVTQFGKPVTLSCSQTLNHNVMYWYQQKSSQAPKLLFHYYDKDFNNEADTPDNFQSRRPNTSFCFLDIRSPGLGDTAMYLCATSTGVGLLVLEQYFGPGTRLTVT.

This chain joins TRBV10-3 and TRBJ1-2; the D gene is possibly TRBD1 (6 bases). Germline V gene sequence: CDR1 ENHRY, CDR2 SYGVKD. The CDR3 is made up of 15 amino acids. With 7 bases removed from V and 0 bases from J, the gap between germline ends came to 15 bases. CDR3 loop: CAITQGSWANYGYTF. DNA of the CDR3: TGTGCCATCACCCAGGGGAGCTGGGCTAACTATGGCTACACCTTC.

In its sample, this clonotype was seen a few times. The chain joins TRBV20-1 to TRBJ2-7, with D uncertain. This CDR3 is built from 13 residues. The V end was cut by 5 bases, the J end by 2 bases, with 13 bases between. Germline loops: CDR1 DFQATT, CDR2 SNEGSKA (reference sequence). Written as DNA, the CDR3 is TGCAGTGCTTGGGCCTTTGGAGCCTACGAGCAGTACTTC. Its protein product is CSAWAFGAYEQYF.

The gene calls are TRBV7-2 and TRBJ1-5; D is perhaps TRBD1 (6 bases). Trimming pared 1 base from V and 0 bases from J, leaving 13 bases between. The germline V gene has CDR1 SGHTA and CDR2 FQGNSA. The CDR3 consists of 17 residues. The CDR3 reads CASSLGGTSISNQPQHF. For the CDR3, the DNA is TGTGCCAGCAGCTTAGGGGGGACATCAATTAGCAATCAGCCCCAGCATTTT.

J is TRBJ2-7 and V is TRBV20-1, with 7 bases that match TRBD2. The length of the CDR3 is 14 residues. The J segment lost 2 bases and the V segment lost 5 bases, leaving 9 bases of the junction unmatched. Per germline, CDR1 DFQATT and CDR2 SNEGSKA (reference sequence). Here the CDR3 DNA reads TGCAGTGCTGCCAAGCGGGACCAAGCCTACGAGCAGTACTTC. Translating gives CSAAKRDQAYEQYF.

The chain recombines TRBV27 with TRBJ1-5, with D hard to call. Trimming shortened V by 2 bases and J by 0 bases, and 14 bases separated the two germline ends. The CDR3 totals 17 residues. Germline CDR1 and CDR2: MNHEY and SMNVEV (reference sequence). CDR3 DNA sequence: TGTGCCAGCAGTTTACGAACGCCCGACCTTAGCAATCAGCCCCAGCATTTT. Translation gives CASSLRTPDLSNQPQHF.

This clonotype was observed a few times. The chain employs TRBV20-1 and TRBJ2-7, with 12 bases identical to TRBD2. The trim removed 3 bases at V and 0 bases at J, leaving 6 bases unmatched. Germline values: CDR1 DFQATT, CDR2 SNEGSKA (reference sequence). The CDR3 consists of 16 residues. The CDR3 spells CSASPGLAGVSYEQYF. The CDR3, as DNA: TGCAGTGCTAGCCCGGGACTAGCGGGTGTCTCCTACGAGCAGTACTTC.

The CDR3 sequence: CSAGSPGTAYEQYF. The CDR3 nucleotides read TGCAGCGCCGGAAGTCCCGGGACAGCCTACGAGCAGTACTTC. The chain uses TRBV29-1 and TRBJ2-7; TRBD1 matches 7 bases. With 7 bases clipped from V and 2 bases from J, the junction kept 11 bases outside the gene matches. The germline V gene encodes CDR1 SQVTM and CDR2 ANQGSEA. CDR3 length: 14 residues.